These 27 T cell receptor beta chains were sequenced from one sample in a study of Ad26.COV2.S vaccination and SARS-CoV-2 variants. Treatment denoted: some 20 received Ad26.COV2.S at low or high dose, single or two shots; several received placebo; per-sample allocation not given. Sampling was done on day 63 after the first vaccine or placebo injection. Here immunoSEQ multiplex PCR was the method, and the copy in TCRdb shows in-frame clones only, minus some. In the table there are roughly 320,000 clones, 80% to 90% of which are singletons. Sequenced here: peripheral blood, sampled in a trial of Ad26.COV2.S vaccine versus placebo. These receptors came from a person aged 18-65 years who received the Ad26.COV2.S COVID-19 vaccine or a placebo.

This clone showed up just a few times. CDR3 DNA sequence: TGCGCCAGCAGCCAAGTCCCTTACGAGCAGTACTTC. Protein: CASSQVPYEQYF. The chain combines TRBV4-1 with TRBJ2-7; no clear D gene. With 1 base removed from V and 4 bases from J, the gap between germline ends came to 5 bases. The CDR3 spans 12 residues. The V gene's germline CDR1 is MGHRA and CDR2 YSYEKL.

CDR3 sequence: CASSLEGLYGHTEAFF. Written as DNA, the CDR3 is TGTGCCAGCAGCTTAGAGGGCCTCTACGGGCACACTGAAGCTTTCTTT. The chain uses TRBV11-2 and TRBJ1-1; no reliable D call. This CDR3 is built from 16 residues. Trimming took off 0 bases at V and 3 bases at J, with 14 bases between the two ends. CDR1 SGHAT and CDR2 FQNNGV come from the germline V gene. Based on the CDR3 plus reference TRBV11-2 and TRBJ1-1, the full variable domain is EAGVAQSPRYKIIEKRQSVAFWCNPISGHATLYWYQQILGQGPKLLIQFQNNGVVDDSQLPKDRFSAERLKGVDSTLKIQPAKLEDSAVYLCASSLEGLYGHTEAFFGQGTRLTVV.

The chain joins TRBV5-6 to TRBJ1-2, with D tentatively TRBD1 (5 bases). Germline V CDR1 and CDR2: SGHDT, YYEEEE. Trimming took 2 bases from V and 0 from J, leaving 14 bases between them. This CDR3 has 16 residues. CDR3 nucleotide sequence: TGTGCCAGCAGCTTTCGTCCGGGACCTACTAACTATGGCTACACCTTC. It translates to CASSFRPGPTNYGYTF.

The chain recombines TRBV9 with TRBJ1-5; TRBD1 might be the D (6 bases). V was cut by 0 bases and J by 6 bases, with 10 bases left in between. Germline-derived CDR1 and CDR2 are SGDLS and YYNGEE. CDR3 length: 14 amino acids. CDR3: CASSVGGGGQPQHF. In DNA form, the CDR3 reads TGTGCCAGCAGCGTAGGAGGGGGAGGTCAGCCCCAGCATTTT.

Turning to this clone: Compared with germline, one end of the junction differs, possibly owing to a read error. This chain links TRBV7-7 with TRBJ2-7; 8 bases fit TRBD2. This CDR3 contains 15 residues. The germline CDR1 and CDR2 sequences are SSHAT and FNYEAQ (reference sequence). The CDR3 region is CASSLGGGTSYEQYF. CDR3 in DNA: TGTGCTAGCAGCTTAGGCGGGGGGACCTCCTACGAGCAGTACTTC.

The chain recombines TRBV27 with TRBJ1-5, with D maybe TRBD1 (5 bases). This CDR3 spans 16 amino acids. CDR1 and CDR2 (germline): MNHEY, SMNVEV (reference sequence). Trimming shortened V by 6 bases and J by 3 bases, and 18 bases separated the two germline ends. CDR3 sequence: CASSPFGRVYNQPQHF. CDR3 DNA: TGTGCCAGCAGCCCCTTCGGCAGGGTCTACAATCAGCCCCAGCATTTT.

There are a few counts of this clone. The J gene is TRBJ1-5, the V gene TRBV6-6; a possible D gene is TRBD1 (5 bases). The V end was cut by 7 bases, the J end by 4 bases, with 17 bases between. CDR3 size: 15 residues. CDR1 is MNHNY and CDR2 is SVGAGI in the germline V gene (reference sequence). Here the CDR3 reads CASNLGDSSNQPQHF. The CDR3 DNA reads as TGTGCCAGCAACCTGGGTGACAGTTCAAATCAGCCCCAGCATTTT.

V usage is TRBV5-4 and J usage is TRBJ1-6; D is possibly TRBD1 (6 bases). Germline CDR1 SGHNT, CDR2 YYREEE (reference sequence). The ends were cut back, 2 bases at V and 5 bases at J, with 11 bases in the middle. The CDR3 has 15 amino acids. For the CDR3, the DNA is TGTGCCAGCAGCTTTCAGGGGTTTAATAATTCACCCCTCCACTTT. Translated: CASSFQGFNNSPLHF.

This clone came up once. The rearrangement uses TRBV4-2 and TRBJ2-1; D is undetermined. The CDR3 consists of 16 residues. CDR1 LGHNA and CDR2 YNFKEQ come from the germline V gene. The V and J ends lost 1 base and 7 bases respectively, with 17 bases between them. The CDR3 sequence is CASSQVLFLSGNEQFF. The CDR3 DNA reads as TGTGCCAGCAGCCAAGTCCTTTTCTTATCCGGTAATGAGCAGTTCTTC.

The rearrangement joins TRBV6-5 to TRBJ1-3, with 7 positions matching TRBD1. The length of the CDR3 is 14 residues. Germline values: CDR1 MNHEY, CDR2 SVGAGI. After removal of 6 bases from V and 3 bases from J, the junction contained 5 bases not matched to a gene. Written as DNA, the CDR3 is TGTGCCAGCAGCCTCGGGACAGATGGAAACACCATATATTTT. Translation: CASSLGTDGNTIYF.

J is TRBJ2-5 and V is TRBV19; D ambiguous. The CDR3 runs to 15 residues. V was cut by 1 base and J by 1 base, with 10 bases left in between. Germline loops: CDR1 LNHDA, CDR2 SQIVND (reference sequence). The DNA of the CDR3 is TGTGCCAGTAGTATAGGGGCAGAATTCCAAGAGACCCAGTACTTC. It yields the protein CASSIGAEFQETQYF.

This chain's CDR3 is CASSLYIRGRDNSPLHF. CDR3 nucleotides: TGTGCCAGCAGCTTATACATCAGGGGGCGGGATAATTCACCCCTCCACTTT. This chain links TRBV7-2 with TRBJ1-6; 8 nucleotides line up with TRBD1. Unmatched junction bases numbered 8, after V lost 2 bases and J lost 5 bases. Germline-derived CDR1 and CDR2 are SGHTA and FQGNSA. This CDR3 is built from 17 residues.

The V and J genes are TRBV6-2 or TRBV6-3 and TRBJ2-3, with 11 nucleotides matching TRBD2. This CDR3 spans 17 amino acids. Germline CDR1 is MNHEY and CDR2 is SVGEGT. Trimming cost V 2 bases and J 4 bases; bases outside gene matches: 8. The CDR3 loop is CASSYAVAGGQADTQYF. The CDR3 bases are TGTGCCAGCAGTTACGCAGTAGCGGGGGGGCAGGCAGATACGCAGTATTTT.

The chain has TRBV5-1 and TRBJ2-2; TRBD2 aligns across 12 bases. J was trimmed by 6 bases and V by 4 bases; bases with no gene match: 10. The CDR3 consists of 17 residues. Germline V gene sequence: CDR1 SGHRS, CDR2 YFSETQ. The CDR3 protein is CASSRGLAGQGAGELFF. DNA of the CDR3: TGCGCCAGCAGCCGCGGACTAGCGGGGCAGGGGGCCGGGGAGCTGTTTTTT.

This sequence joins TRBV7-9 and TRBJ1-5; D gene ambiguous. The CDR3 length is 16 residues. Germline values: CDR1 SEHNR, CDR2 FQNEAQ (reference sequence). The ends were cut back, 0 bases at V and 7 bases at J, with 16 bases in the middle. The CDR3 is CASSLATGQPMQPQHF. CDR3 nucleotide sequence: TGTGCCAGCAGCTTAGCCACGGGTCAACCCATGCAGCCCCAGCATTTT.

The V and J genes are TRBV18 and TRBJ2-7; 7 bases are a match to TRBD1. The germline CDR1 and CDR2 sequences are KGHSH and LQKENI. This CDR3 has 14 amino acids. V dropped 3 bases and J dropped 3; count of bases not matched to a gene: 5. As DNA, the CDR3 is TGTGCCAGCTCACCTAGGGGGCCTCTCTACGAGCAGTACTTC. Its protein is CASSPRGPLYEQYF.

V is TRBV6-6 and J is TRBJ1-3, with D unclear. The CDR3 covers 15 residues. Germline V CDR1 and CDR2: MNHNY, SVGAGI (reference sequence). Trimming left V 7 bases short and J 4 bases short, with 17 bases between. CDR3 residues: CASNDQGTAGNTIYF. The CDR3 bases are TGTGCCAGCAATGACCAAGGTACTGCCGGAAACACCATATATTTT.

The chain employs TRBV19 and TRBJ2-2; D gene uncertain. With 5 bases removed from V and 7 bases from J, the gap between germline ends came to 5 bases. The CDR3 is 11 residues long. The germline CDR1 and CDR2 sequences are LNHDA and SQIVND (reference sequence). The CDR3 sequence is CASSHGGELFF. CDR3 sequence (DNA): TGTGCCAGTAGTCATGGCGGGGAGCTGTTTTTT.

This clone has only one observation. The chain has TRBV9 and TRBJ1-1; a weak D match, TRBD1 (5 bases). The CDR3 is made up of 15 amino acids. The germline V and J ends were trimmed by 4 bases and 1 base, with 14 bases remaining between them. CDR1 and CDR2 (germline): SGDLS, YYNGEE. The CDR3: CASSTSGTGNTEAFF. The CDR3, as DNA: TGTGCCAGCAGCACCTCCGGGACGGGGAACACTGAAGCTTTCTTT.

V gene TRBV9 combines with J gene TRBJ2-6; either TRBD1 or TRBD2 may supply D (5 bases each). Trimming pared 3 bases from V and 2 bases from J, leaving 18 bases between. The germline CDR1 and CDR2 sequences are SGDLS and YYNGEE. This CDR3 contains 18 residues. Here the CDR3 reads CASSASGTRVPGANVLTF. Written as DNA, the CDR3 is TGTGCCAGCAGCGCATCCGGGACGCGTGTACCTGGGGCCAACGTCCTGACTTTC.

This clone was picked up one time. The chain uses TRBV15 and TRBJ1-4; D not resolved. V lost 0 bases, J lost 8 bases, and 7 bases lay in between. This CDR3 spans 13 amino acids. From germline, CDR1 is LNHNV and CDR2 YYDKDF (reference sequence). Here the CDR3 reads CATSRDQIEKLFF. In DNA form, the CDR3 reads TGTGCCACCAGCAGAGATCAGATCGAAAAACTGTTTTTT.

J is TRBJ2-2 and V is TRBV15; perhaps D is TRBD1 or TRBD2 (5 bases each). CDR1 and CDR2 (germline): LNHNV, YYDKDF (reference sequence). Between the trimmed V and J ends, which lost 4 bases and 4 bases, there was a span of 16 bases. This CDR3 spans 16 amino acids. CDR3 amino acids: CATSNRGRLPTGELFF. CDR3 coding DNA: TGTGCCACCAGCAATCGGGGCAGATTACCCACCGGGGAGCTGTTTTTT.

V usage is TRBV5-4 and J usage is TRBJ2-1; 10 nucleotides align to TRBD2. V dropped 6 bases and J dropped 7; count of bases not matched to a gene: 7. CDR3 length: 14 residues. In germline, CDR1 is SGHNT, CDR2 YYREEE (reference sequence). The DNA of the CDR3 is TGTGCCAGCAACAGCGGGGGGGAATGGAATGAGCAGTTCTTC. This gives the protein CASNSGGEWNEQFF.

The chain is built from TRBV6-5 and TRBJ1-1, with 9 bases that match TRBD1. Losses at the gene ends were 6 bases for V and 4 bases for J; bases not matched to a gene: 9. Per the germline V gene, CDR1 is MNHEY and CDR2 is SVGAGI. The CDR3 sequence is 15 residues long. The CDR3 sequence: CASSRQGQGATEAFF. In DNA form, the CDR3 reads TGTGCCAGCAGCAGGCAGGGACAGGGTGCCACTGAAGCTTTCTTT.

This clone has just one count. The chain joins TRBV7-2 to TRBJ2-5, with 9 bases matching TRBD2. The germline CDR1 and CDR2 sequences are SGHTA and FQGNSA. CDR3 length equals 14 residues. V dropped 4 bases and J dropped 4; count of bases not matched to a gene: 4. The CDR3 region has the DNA TGTGCCAGCAGCTCGGGACTAGCTGGAGAGACCCAGTACTTC. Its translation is CASSSGLAGETQYF.

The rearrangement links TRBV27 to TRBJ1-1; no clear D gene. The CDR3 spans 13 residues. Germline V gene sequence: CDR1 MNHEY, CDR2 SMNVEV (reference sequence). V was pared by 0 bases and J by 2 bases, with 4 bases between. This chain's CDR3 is CASSLSINTEAFF. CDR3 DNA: TGTGCCAGCAGTTTATCGATCAACACTGAAGCTTTCTTT.

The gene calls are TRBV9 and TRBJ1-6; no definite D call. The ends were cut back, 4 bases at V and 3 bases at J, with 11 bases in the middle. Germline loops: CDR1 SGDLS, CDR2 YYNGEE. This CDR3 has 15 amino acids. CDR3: CASSPQQLYNSPLHF. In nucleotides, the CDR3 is TGTGCCAGCAGCCCCCAGCAGCTCTATAATTCACCCCTCCACTTT.